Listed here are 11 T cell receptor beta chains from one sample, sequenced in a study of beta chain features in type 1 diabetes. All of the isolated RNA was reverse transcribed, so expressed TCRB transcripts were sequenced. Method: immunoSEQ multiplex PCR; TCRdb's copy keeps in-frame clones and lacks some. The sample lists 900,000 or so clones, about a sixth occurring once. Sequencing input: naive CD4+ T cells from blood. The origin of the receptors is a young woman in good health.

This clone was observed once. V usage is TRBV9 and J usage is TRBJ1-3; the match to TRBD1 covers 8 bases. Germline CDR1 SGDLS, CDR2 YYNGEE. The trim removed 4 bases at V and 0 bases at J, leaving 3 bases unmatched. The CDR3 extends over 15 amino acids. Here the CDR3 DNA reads TGTGCCAGCAGCCAGGGGACAGGCTCTGGAAACACCATATATTTT. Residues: CASSQGTGSGNTIYF.

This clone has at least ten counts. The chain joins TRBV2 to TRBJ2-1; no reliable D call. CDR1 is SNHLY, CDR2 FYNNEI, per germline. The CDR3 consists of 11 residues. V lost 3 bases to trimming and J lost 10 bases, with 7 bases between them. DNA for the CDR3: TGTGCCAGCAGTGAGGCGTGGGAGCAGTTCTTC. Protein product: CASSEAWEQFF.

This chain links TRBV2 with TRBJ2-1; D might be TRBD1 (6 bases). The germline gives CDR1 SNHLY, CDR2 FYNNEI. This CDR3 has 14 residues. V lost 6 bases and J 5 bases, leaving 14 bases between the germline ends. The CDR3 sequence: CASRSGAGNNEQFF. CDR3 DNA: TGTGCCAGCAGATCAGGGGCCGGGAACAATGAGCAGTTCTTC.

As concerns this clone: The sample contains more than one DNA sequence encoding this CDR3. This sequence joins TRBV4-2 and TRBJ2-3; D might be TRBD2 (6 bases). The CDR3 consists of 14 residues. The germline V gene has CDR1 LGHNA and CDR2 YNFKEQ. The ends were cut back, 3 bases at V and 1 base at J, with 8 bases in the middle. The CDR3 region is CASSQEGRTDTQYF. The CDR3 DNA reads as TGTGCCAGCAGCCAGGAGGGCCGCACAGATACGCAGTATTTT.

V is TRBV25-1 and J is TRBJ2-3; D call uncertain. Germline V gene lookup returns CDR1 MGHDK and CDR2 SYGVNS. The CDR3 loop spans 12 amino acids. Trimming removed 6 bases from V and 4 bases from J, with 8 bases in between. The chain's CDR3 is CASSHSPDTQYF. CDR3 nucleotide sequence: TGTGCCAGCAGCCATTCACCAGATACGCAGTATTTT.

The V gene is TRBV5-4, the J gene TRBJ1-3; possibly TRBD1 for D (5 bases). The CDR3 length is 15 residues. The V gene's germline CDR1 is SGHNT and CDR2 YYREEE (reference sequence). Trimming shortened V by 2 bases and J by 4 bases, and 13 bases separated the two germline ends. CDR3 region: CASSLGAGRGNTIYF. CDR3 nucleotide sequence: TGTGCCAGCAGCTTAGGCGCAGGGAGGGGAAACACCATATATTTT.

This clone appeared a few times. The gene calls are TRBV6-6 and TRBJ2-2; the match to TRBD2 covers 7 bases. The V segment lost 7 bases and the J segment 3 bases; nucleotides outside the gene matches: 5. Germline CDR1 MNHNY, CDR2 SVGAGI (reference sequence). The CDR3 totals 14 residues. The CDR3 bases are TGTGCCAGCAAGGGCGCGGGAGACACCGGGGAGCTGTTTTTT. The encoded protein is CASKGAGDTGELFF.

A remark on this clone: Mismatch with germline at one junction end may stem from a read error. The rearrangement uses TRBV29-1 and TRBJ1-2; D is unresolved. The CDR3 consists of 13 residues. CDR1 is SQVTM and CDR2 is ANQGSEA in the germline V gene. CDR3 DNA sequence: TGCAGCGTTGAGCTGGTAACTAACTATGGCTACGCCTTC. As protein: CSVELVTNYGYAF.

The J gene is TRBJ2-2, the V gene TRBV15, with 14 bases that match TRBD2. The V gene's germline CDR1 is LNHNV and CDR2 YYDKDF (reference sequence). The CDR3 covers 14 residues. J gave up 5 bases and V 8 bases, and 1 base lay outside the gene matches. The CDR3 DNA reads TGTGCCACCCGGACTAGCGGGAGGACCGGGGAGCTGTTTTTT. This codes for CATRTSGRTGELFF.

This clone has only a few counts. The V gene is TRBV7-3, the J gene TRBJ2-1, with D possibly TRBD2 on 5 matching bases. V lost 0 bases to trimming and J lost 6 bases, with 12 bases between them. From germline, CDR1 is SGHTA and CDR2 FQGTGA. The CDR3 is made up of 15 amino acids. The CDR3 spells CASSLTSSGPNEQFF. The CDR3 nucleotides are TGTGCCAGCAGCTTAACCTCAAGCGGACCCAATGAGCAGTTCTTC.

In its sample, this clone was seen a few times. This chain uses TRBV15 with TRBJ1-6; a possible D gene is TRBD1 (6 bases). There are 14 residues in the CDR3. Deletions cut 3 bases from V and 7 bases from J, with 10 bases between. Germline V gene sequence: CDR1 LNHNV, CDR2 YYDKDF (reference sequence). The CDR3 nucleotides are TGTGCCACCAGCAGGCAGGGGATGAATTCACCCCTCCACTTT. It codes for CATSRQGMNSPLHF.